The source of this T cell receptor beta chain is a study of CD4 T cells in relation to SARS-CoV-2 and coronaviruses. The germline CDR1 and CDR2 sequences are SGHRS and YFSETQ. V shed 0 bases and J 8 bases; nucleotides not matched to a gene: 6. The CDR3 extends over 15 amino acids. Profiled with immunoSEQ multiplex PCR; TCRdb holds only in-frame clones, not every one. The sample gives more than 20,000 clones, around 72% of which show up once; about 16% is in the top ten. As to this clone: Its cognate antigen is unknown.

CD4+ T cells from unexposed donors were obtained before the COVID-19 pandemic (2011-2018). Isolation of CD4+ T cells took place after about 9 days in culture. Cells permitting, SARS-CoV-2 S/N and four cold-coronavirus spikes were tested on unexposed-donor CD4+ T cells. The TCR originated in a human donor in good health. The chain joins TRBV5-1 to TRBJ2-1; 9 bases fit TRBD1. The sequencing sample was made of CD4+ T cells from PBMCs, cultured in vitro. The CDR3 DNA sequence: TGCGCCAGCAGCTTGGGGGGGACAGGGTTGGATGAGCAGTTCTTC. Amino acid sequence: CASSLGGTGLDEQFF. Full variable domain (rest looked up from reference TRBV5-1 and TRBJ2-1): KAGVTQTPRYLIKTRGQQVTLSCSPISGHRSVSWYQQTPGQGLQFLFEYFSETQRNKGNFPGRFSGRQFSNSRSEMNVSTLELGDSALYLCASSLGGTGLDEQFFGPGTRLTVL.